Listed below are T cell receptor beta chains from one sample, sequenced in a study of T cell repertoires in aging, cancer and after chemotherapy. TCRdb re-called the multiplex PCR reads through MiXCR, storing one row per CDR3 protein. The sample has about 11,000 distinct CDR3 sequences, 30% to 40% seen once. Sequencing was performed on blood. The receptors were sampled from a human donor in good health. CDR3s include the opening cysteine and the closing phenylalanine or tryptophan. D genes are given only for firm matches. The size field is filled for only some rows; it gives once, few, many or a size class.

d_call: .
j_call: TRBJ1-5
v_call: TRBV12-3/TRBV12-4
clone_size: .
cdr3_nt: TGTGCCAGCAGTTCCACAGGGTTTGAGCAGCCCCAGCATTTT
cdr3_aa: CASSSTGFEQPQHF

d_call: .
j_call: TRBJ2-7
v_call: TRBV7-2
clone_size: .
cdr3_nt: TGTGCCAGCAGCTTAGGGACAACTCCCTACGAGCAGTACTTC
cdr3_aa: CASSLGTTPYEQYF

d_call: .
j_call: TRBJ2-5
v_call: TRBV18
clone_size: few
cdr3_nt: TGTGCCAGCTCACCTAGTGTGGACAGAGCCCAAGAGACCCAGTACTTC
cdr3_aa: CASSPSVDRAQETQYF

d_call: TRBD1
j_call: TRBJ2-5
v_call: TRBV2
clone_size: .
cdr3_nt: TGTGCCAGCAGTGTTGGGGGACAGGGCGAGACCCAGTACTTC
cdr3_aa: CASSVGGQGETQYF

d_call: .
j_call: TRBJ2-2
v_call: TRBV12-3/TRBV12-4
clone_size: .
cdr3_nt: TGTGCCAGCAGTTTGGGCTCCGGGGAGCTGTTTTTT
cdr3_aa: CASSLGSGELFF

d_call: .
j_call: TRBJ2-7
v_call: TRBV14
clone_size: .
cdr3_nt: TGTGCCAGCAGCCCATATAGCGGATACGAGCAGTACTTC
cdr3_aa: CASSPYSGYEQYF

d_call: .
j_call: TRBJ1-3
v_call: TRBV11-1
clone_size: .
cdr3_nt: TGTGCCGGCAGTCGGGGGGCCAGATCCTCTGGAAACACCATATATTTT
cdr3_aa: CAGSRGARSSGNTIYF

d_call: .
j_call: TRBJ2-3
v_call: TRBV11-3
clone_size: .
cdr3_nt: TGTGCCAGCAGCTTAGTTGACCTAGCATCTGATACGCAGTATTTT
cdr3_aa: CASSLVDLASDTQYF

d_call: .
j_call: TRBJ1-6
v_call: TRBV19
clone_size: .
cdr3_nt: TGTGCCAGTAGTATAGCTGGGCAGGGAGTAAATTCACCCCTCCACTTT
cdr3_aa: CASSIAGQGVNSPLHF

d_call: TRBD2
j_call: TRBJ2-3
v_call: TRBV19
clone_size: medium-sized
cdr3_nt: TGTGCCAGTAGGATAGGACTAGCGGGGGGATATACGCAGTATTTT
cdr3_aa: CASRIGLAGGYTQYF

d_call: TRBD2
j_call: TRBJ2-3
v_call: TRBV20-1
clone_size: .
cdr3_nt: TGCAGTGCTAGATGGCTCAGGGCTAGCGGGAGTACAGATACGCAGTATTTT
cdr3_aa: CSARWLRASGSTDTQYF

d_call: TRBD1
j_call: TRBJ1-2
v_call: TRBV5-6
clone_size: .
cdr3_nt: TGTGCCAGCAGCCCGGGACAGGGGAGCTATGGCTACACCTTC
cdr3_aa: CASSPGQGSYGYTF

d_call: TRBD1
j_call: TRBJ1-1
v_call: TRBV5-1
clone_size: .
cdr3_nt: TGCGCCAGCAGACAGACAGGGAGTGGTGAAGCTTTCTTT
cdr3_aa: CASRQTGSGEAFF

d_call: TRBD2
j_call: TRBJ2-2
v_call: TRBV6-5
clone_size: few
cdr3_nt: TGTGCCAGCAGTGGCCCCGGACTAGCGGGAAGCATGAACGGGGAGCTGTTTTTT
cdr3_aa: CASSGPGLAGSMNGELFF

d_call: .
j_call: TRBJ1-5
v_call: TRBV6-5
clone_size: few
cdr3_nt: TGTGCCAGCAGTACCCGTGGGTTGAGCAATCAGCCCCAGCATTTT
cdr3_aa: CASSTRGLSNQPQHF

d_call: TRBD2
j_call: TRBJ2-1
v_call: TRBV18
clone_size: .
cdr3_nt: TGTGCCAGCTCACCACAGACTAGCAGCAATGAGCAGTTCTTC
cdr3_aa: CASSPQTSSNEQFF

d_call: .
j_call: TRBJ2-1
v_call: TRBV27
clone_size: medium-sized
cdr3_nt: TGTGCCAGCCATTATAACAATGAGCAGTTCTTC
cdr3_aa: CASHYNNEQFF

d_call: TRBD1
j_call: TRBJ1-1
v_call: TRBV29-1
clone_size: .
cdr3_nt: TGCAGCGTGCGGACGACAGGGATTGAGTCTGGAGCTTTCTTT
cdr3_aa: CSVRTTGIESGAFF

d_call: TRBD2
j_call: TRBJ2-1
v_call: TRBV19
clone_size: .
cdr3_nt: TGTGCCAGTAGTATGGGGCGGGAGGCCCGGAATGAGCAGTTCTTC
cdr3_aa: CASSMGREARNEQFF